This T cell receptor beta chain was profiled in a study of blood T cell repertoires in COVID-19. The germline V gene encodes CDR1 SGHVS and CDR2 FNYEAQ. V lost 5 bases, J lost 2 bases, and 12 bases stayed unmatched. The CDR3 has 18 residues. TCRdb keeps only in-frame clones here, not all; method: immunoSEQ multiplex PCR. The data contain 200,000 to 250,000 clones, about 86% of them seen just once; the ten biggest clones take up roughly 10%. V gene TRBV7-6 combines with J gene TRBJ1-4, with 9 bases identical to TRBD1. The sample taken for sequencing was peripheral blood. This clonotype was sampled from a woman aged 50 to 65 with COVID-19, enrolled during active disease. DNA of the CDR3: TGTGCCAGCAGCCCCAGGTACAGGGGGCTGAGGACTAATGAAAAACTGTTTTTT. Protein sequence: CASSPRYRGLRTNEKLFF.